Each of the 32 T cell receptor beta chains below was sequenced from the same sample in a study of PD-1 blockade in classical Hodgkin lymphoma. The time point is: cycle 4 day 1 (C4D1), after more than five weeks of nivolumab. Each of the patients experienced relapse following autologous stem cell transplantation, and their brentuximab vedotin exposure differed. The assay was immunoSEQ multiplex PCR, and TCRdb's table has in-frame clones only and misses some. This table holds tens of thousands of clones, around 90% found once. Sequencing used peripheral blood mononuclear cells (PBMCs), obtained before the fourth cycle of nivolumab. The origin of the receptors is a human donor with classical Hodgkin lymphoma.

The chain links TRBV6-9 to TRBJ1-1; possible D gene TRBD1, 5 bases. The germline CDR1 and CDR2 sequences are MNHGY and SVAAGI. This CDR3 region has 12 residues. Trimming removed 5 bases from V and 5 bases from J, with 9 bases in between. CDR3 sequence (DNA): TGTGCCAGCAGTCCCACAGGTACTGAAGCTTTCTTT. Its protein is CASSPTGTEAFF.

In DNA, the CDR3 is TGTGCCAGCACCCCTTTGACAGGTTACGGGACGAGCCCCTACGAGCAGTACTTC. It is translated as CASTPLTGYGTSPYEQYF. The chain combines TRBV27 with TRBJ2-7; the D gene is possibly TRBD1 (6 bases). V lost 7 bases to trimming and J lost 2 bases, with 27 bases between them. The CDR3 is 18 residues long. Looked up from germline, CDR1 is MNHEY and CDR2 is SMNVEV (reference sequence).

This CDR3 reads CAWRFSGGGKNIQYF. For the CDR3, the DNA is TGTGCCTGGAGATTCTCAGGGGGCGGGAAAAACATTCAGTACTTC. J is TRBJ2-4 and V is TRBV30; TRBD1 agrees at 8 bases. This CDR3 is 15 amino acids long. The trim removed 3 bases at V and 4 bases at J, leaving 8 bases unmatched. Germline-derived CDR1 and CDR2 are GTSNPN and SVGIG (reference sequence).

This chain connects TRBV6-6 to TRBJ2-7, with D unresolved. The CDR3 totals 15 residues. CDR1 is MNHNY, CDR2 SVGAGI, per germline (reference sequence). The V gene lost 0 bases and the J gene lost 2 bases, with 11 bases spanning the gap. The CDR3 loop is CASSYSEVVPYEQYF. In DNA, the CDR3 is TGTGCCAGCAGTTACTCAGAAGTTGTCCCCTACGAGCAGTACTTC.

This clone was seen a handful of times. The rearrangement uses TRBV27 and TRBJ2-3, with D hard to call. Deletions cut 4 bases from V and 3 bases from J, with 11 bases between. This CDR3 spans 14 amino acids. Germline values: CDR1 MNHEY, CDR2 SMNVEV (reference sequence). The CDR3: CASSYLGDTDTQYF. The CDR3 nucleotides are TGTGCCAGCAGTTACTTGGGCGATACAGATACGCAGTATTTT.

V usage is TRBV27 and J usage is TRBJ1-2; 7 bases agree with TRBD1. This CDR3 is 18 amino acids long. The V gene end was trimmed by 1 base and the J gene end by 0 bases; junction bases not matched to a gene: 11. Germline lookup yields CDR1 MNHEY and CDR2 SMNVEV (reference sequence). The CDR3 loop reads CASSLFRYRQGTNYGYTF. The CDR3 bases are TGTGCCAGCAGTTTATTTCGCTACCGACAGGGTACTAACTATGGCTACACCTTC.

CDR3 sequence reads: CASSLGDSEQYF. The DNA for the CDR3 is TGTGCCAGCAGCTTAGGGGACAGCGAGCAGTACTTC. The rearrangement links TRBV11-2 to TRBJ2-7, with 7 bases that match TRBD1. V was pared by 1 base and J by 6 bases, with 0 bases of the junction left unmatched. Looked up from germline, CDR1 is SGHAT and CDR2 is FQNNGV. This CDR3 has 12 residues.

The V gene is TRBV7-8, the J gene TRBJ1-1; D is possibly TRBD1 (6 bases). The CDR3 runs 13 residues. V lost 1 base, J lost 6 bases, and 9 bases lay in between. Looked up from germline, CDR1 is SGHVS and CDR2 is FQNEAQ. CDR3 amino acids: CASSLGNRAEAFF. CDR3 coding DNA: TGTGCCAGCAGCTTAGGAAACAGGGCTGAAGCTTTCTTT.

The chain employs TRBV18 and TRBJ1-4; D perhaps matches TRBD1 (6 bases). V lost 4 bases to trimming and J lost 5 bases, with 14 bases between them. The V gene's germline CDR1 is KGHSH and CDR2 LQKENI. The CDR3 spans 15 residues. The CDR3 DNA sequence: TGTGCCAGCTCACTGCGGCCCGGGGGCAATGAAAAACTGTTTTTT. Its protein product is CASSLRPGGNEKLFF.

The chain employs TRBV9 and TRBJ2-7; tentative D call: TRBD1 (6 bases). Germline loops: CDR1 SGDLS, CDR2 YYNGEE. Trimming removed 3 bases from V and 4 bases from J, with 8 bases in between. This CDR3 is 12 amino acids long. The CDR3 nucleotides are TGTGCCAGCAGCGGAACAGGGTACGAGCAGTACTTC. It yields the protein CASSGTGYEQYF.

This clone is a singleton in its sample. The chain employs TRBV7-9 and TRBJ1-2; D remains ambiguous. V was pared by 2 bases and J by 4 bases, with 8 bases between. Germline V lookup: CDR1 SEHNR, CDR2 FQNEAQ (reference sequence). The CDR3 contains 13 residues. The CDR3 loop reads CASSLPSGYGYTF. The CDR3 DNA reads as TGTGCCAGCAGCTTACCCTCGGGCTATGGCTACACCTTC.

The J gene is TRBJ2-4, the V gene TRBV6-1, with D perhaps given as TRBD1 or TRBD2 (5 bases each). With 3 bases removed from V and 0 bases from J, the gap between germline ends came to 21 bases. The germline CDR1 and CDR2 sequences are MNHNS and SASEGT. The CDR3 has 19 residues. CDR3 sequence (DNA): TGTGCCAGCAGTGACCCATCGGGGAAGGGGTGGACAGCCAAAAACATTCAGTACTTC. Its protein is CASSDPSGKGWTAKNIQYF.

This chain links TRBV5-8 with TRBJ1-2, with 12 bases that match TRBD1. V lost 2 bases and J lost 4; bases outside the gene matches: 6. Germline CDR1 SGHTS, CDR2 YDEGEE. The CDR3 has 16 residues. CDR3 loop: CASSLRDRGLGYGYTF. As DNA, the CDR3 is TGTGCCAGCAGCTTAAGGGACAGGGGGCTGGGCTATGGCTACACCTTC.

The gene calls are TRBV10-3 and TRBJ1-2; D is possibly TRBD1 (6 bases). Germline loops: CDR1 ENHRY, CDR2 SYGVKD. The CDR3 has 13 amino acids. The V end lost 6 bases, the J end lost 4 bases, and 12 bases lay between the germline ends. CDR3 protein: CAISPDRPYGYTF. CDR3 bases: TGTGCCATCAGCCCAGACAGGCCCTATGGCTACACCTTC.

V is TRBV5-4 and J is TRBJ1-1; D gene unclear. The V and J ends lost 3 bases and 0 bases respectively, with 9 bases between them. The CDR3 spans 14 residues. From germline, CDR1 is SGHNT and CDR2 YYREEE (reference sequence). The CDR3 bases are TGTGCCAGCAGCTCCAAGTCTATGAACACTGAAGCTTTCTTT. The encoded protein is CASSSKSMNTEAFF.

The chain combines TRBV6-5 with TRBJ2-1; D is possibly TRBD2 (6 bases). Trimming cost V 6 bases and J 9 bases, with 12 bases left between them. Germline CDR1 MNHEY, CDR2 SVGAGI. The length of the CDR3 is 12 residues. CDR3 sequence (DNA): TGTGCCAGCAGCCGTCCGGAGGGTGAGCAGTTCTTC. Translation gives CASSRPEGEQFF.

The CDR3 bases are TGTGCCACGACCCCAGACAGGGGTTACTACGAGCAGTACTTC. It translates to CATTPDRGYYEQYF. The chain joins TRBV5-4 to TRBJ2-7, with TRBD1 matching 8 bases. With V trimmed by 9 bases and J by 3 bases, 11 bases remained unmatched. Germline CDR1 reads SGHNT; CDR2 reads YYREEE (reference sequence). There are 14 residues in the CDR3.

The chain has TRBV5-5 and TRBJ1-5; a possible D gene is TRBD1 (6 bases). Germline CDR1 is SGHKS and CDR2 is YYEKEE (reference sequence). This CDR3 has 14 residues. V lost 4 bases and J 4 bases, leaving 12 bases between the germline ends. The CDR3 DNA reads as TGTGCCAGCAGCACAGGGACACTAAATCAGCCCCAGCATTTT. Translating it yields CASSTGTLNQPQHF.

This chain connects TRBV6-5 to TRBJ2-1, with 9 bases fitting TRBD2. Germline trimming cut 5 bases from V and 5 bases from J; bases unmatched to any gene: 4. The CDR3 has 14 amino acids. Germline CDR1 and CDR2: MNHEY and SVGAGI. The CDR3 DNA reads TGTGCCAGCAGTGCGGGAGGGAGTCACAATGAGCAGTTCTTC. Translation gives CASSAGGSHNEQFF.

The genes are TRBV19 and TRBJ2-1; 12 nucleotides align to TRBD2. Trimming removed 4 bases from V and 8 bases from J; junction bases left unmatched: 9. This CDR3 has 16 residues. Germline loops: CDR1 LNHDA, CDR2 SQIVND (reference sequence). In DNA form, the CDR3 reads TGTGCCAGTAGTACACTAAGGACTAGCGGGACAGATGAGCAGTTCTTC. Its protein product is CASSTLRTSGTDEQFF.

The chain carries TRBV6-6 and TRBJ2-7; either TRBD1 or TRBD2 may fit D (5 bases each). This CDR3 comprises 13 residues. V gave up 6 bases and J gave up 5 bases, with 14 bases separating them. Germline V gene lookup returns CDR1 MNHNY and CDR2 SVGAGI (reference sequence). The CDR3 reads CASSSGTQDEQYF. As DNA, the CDR3 is TGTGCCAGCAGCTCCGGGACCCAAGACGAGCAGTACTTC.

This clone was seen more than once but under ten times. The gene calls are TRBV9 and TRBJ1-2, with 11 bases fitting TRBD1. The germline CDR1 and CDR2 sequences are SGDLS and YYNGEE. This CDR3 has 16 amino acids. After removal of 0 bases from V and 4 bases from J, the junction contained 5 bases not matched to a gene. The CDR3 reads CASSVGSGTGGYGYTF. The DNA of the CDR3 is TGTGCCAGCAGCGTAGGATCGGGGACAGGGGGCTATGGCTACACCTTC.

The gene calls are TRBV9 and TRBJ1-4, with 9 bases lining up with TRBD1. Germline V gene data show CDR1 as SGDLS and CDR2 as YYNGEE. The J segment lost 7 bases and the V segment lost 3 bases, leaving 10 bases of the junction unmatched. This CDR3 comprises 16 residues. The CDR3: CASSGTGQGVGEKLFF. The CDR3 nucleotides read TGTGCCAGCAGCGGGACGGGACAGGGTGTCGGTGAAAAACTGTTTTTT.

The chain joins TRBV20-1 to TRBJ2-7; 13 nucleotides align to TRBD2. V lost 7 bases and J lost 7; bases outside the gene matches: 1. Germline V gene lookup returns CDR1 DFQATT and CDR2 SNEGSKA (reference sequence). CDR3 length: 11 amino acids. In DNA form, the CDR3 reads TGCAGTGGGGGACTAGCGGGGGAGCAGTACTTC. Encoded protein: CSGGLAGEQYF.

This clone came up once. The gene calls are TRBV30 and TRBJ2-7; D not certain. Germline assignment: CDR1 GTSNPN and CDR2 SVGIG (reference sequence). This CDR3 is built from 13 residues. The germline V and J ends were trimmed by 7 bases and 0 bases, with 13 bases remaining between them. The CDR3 DNA sequence: TGTGCCTTAGACAACCAGGACTCCTACGAGCAGTACTTC. This gives the protein CALDNQDSYEQYF.

The V call is TRBV5-1, the J call TRBJ2-1, with TRBD2 matching over 13 bases. Germline V gene data show CDR1 as SGHRS and CDR2 as YFSETQ. The CDR3 totals 17 residues. V lost 3 bases to trimming and J lost 4 bases; unmatched junction nucleotides: 7. The CDR3 protein is CASSYLLTSGGYNEQFF. CDR3 nucleotides: TGCGCCAGCAGCTACTTGTTGACTAGCGGGGGGTACAATGAGCAGTTCTTC.

The chain has TRBV11-2 and TRBJ2-2; D is uncertain. This CDR3 is built from 15 residues. Per germline, CDR1 SGHAT and CDR2 FQNNGV. V lost 1 base to trimming and J lost 4 bases, with 10 bases between them. CDR3 coding DNA: TGTGCCAGCAGCTTAGTGGTCGTTGGCACCGGGGAGCTGTTTTTT. Amino acids: CASSLVVVGTGELFF.

The chain employs TRBV6-5 and TRBJ1-5; weak D call: TRBD1 (5 bases). The germline V gene encodes CDR1 MNHEY and CDR2 SVGAGI. The CDR3 consists of 14 residues. Trimming left V 2 bases short and J 5 bases short, with 10 bases between. The CDR3 sequence: CASSYGGWDQPQHF. CDR3 nucleotide sequence: TGTGCCAGCAGTTACGGGGGTTGGGATCAGCCCCAGCATTTT.

The chain employs TRBV10-3 and TRBJ2-7; 8 nucleotides align to TRBD2. This CDR3 contains 15 residues. The germline gives CDR1 ENHRY, CDR2 SYGVKD. The ends lost 8 bases at V and 7 bases at J; junction bases unmatched: 16. The CDR3 sequence: CAIRVGTSESGEQYF. DNA of the CDR3: TGTGCCATCCGGGTTGGGACTAGTGAGTCCGGGGAGCAGTACTTC.

The chain joins TRBV4-1 to TRBJ1-1; D is unclear. Per the germline V gene, CDR1 is MGHRA and CDR2 is YSYEKL. Trimming shortened V by 7 bases and J by 5 bases, and 17 bases separated the two germline ends. CDR3 size: 14 residues. CDR3 sequence: CASKRGNGFTEAFF. In nucleotides, the CDR3 is TGCGCCAGCAAAAGAGGGAACGGATTTACTGAAGCTTTCTTT.

The CDR3 sequence is CASRTQETQYF. As DNA, the CDR3 is TGCGCCAGCAGGACCCAAGAGACCCAGTACTTC. This chain joins TRBV5-1 and TRBJ2-5; D is undetermined. CDR3 size: 11 residues. The V end was cut by 5 bases, the J end by 1 base, with 3 bases between. Germline V lookup: CDR1 SGHRS, CDR2 YFSETQ.

The chain joins TRBV9 to TRBJ2-1, with D possibly matching TRBD2 (6 bases). The CDR3 has 14 amino acids. CDR1 and CDR2 (germline): SGDLS, YYNGEE. The V and J ends lost 3 bases and 2 bases respectively, with 9 bases between them. The chain's CDR3 is CASSGGVTYNEQFF. The CDR3 DNA sequence: TGTGCCAGCAGCGGGGGGGTGACCTACAATGAGCAGTTCTTC. Full variable domain (missing parts from reference TRBV9 and TRBJ2-1): DSGVTQTPKHLITATGQRVTLRCSPRSGDLSVYWYQQSLDQGLQFLIQYYNGEERAKGNILERFSAQQFPDLHSELNLSSLELGDSALYFCASSGGVTYNEQFFGPGTRLTVL.